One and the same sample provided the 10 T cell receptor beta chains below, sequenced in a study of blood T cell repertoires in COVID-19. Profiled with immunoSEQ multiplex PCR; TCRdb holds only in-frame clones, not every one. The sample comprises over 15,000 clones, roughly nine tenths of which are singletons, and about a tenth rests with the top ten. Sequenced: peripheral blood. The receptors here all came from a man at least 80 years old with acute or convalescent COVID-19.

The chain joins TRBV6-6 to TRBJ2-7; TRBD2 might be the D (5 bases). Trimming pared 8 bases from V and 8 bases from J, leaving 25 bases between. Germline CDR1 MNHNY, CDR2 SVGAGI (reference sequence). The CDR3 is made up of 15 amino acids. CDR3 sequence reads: CASRAEGVFLSKQYF. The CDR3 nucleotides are TGTGCCAGCCGCGCCGAGGGCGTTTTTTTATCGAAGCAGTACTTC.

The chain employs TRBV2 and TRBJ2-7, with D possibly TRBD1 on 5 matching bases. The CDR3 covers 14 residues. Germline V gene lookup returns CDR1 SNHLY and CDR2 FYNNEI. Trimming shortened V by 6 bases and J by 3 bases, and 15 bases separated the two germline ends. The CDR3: CASRTDNTFYEQYF. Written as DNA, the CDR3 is TGTGCCAGCAGGACGGACAATACGTTCTACGAGCAGTACTTC.

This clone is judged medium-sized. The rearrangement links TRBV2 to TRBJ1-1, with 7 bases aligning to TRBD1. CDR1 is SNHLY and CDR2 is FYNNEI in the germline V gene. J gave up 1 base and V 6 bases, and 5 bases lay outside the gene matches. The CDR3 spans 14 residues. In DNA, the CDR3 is TGTGCCAGCAGGCCGGGACAGACGAACACTGAAGCTTTCTTT. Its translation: CASRPGQTNTEAFF. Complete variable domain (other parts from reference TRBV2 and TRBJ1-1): EPEVTQTPSHQVTQMGQEVILRCVPISNHLYFYWYRQILGQKVEFLVSFYNNEISEKSEIFDDQFSVERPDGSNFTLKIRSTKLEDSAMYFCASRPGQTNTEAFFGQGTRLTVV.

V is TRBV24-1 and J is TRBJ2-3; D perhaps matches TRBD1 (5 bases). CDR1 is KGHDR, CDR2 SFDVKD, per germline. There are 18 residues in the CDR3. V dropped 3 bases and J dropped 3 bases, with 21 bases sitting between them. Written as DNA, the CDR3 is TGTGCCACCAGTGATCCTAATACAGGCCCTCTATCGACAGATACGCAGTATTTT. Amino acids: CATSDPNTGPLSTDTQYF.

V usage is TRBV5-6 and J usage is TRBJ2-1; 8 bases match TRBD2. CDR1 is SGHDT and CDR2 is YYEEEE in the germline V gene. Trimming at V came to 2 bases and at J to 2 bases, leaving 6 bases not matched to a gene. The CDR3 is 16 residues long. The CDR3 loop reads CASSFLGSGTYNEQFF. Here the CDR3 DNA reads TGTGCCAGCAGCTTTTTGGGTAGCGGGACCTACAATGAGCAGTTCTTC.

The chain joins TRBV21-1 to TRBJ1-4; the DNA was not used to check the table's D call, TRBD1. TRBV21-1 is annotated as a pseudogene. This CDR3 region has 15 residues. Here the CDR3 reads CASSKETGVNEKLFF. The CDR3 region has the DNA TGTGCCAGCAGCAAAGAGACAGGGGTTAATGAAAAACTGTTTTTT.

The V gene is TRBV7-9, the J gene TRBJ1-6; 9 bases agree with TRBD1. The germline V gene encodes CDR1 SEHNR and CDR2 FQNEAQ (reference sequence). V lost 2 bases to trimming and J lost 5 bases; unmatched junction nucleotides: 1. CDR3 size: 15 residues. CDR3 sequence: CASSLWDRDNSPLHF. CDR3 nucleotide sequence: TGTGCCAGCAGCTTATGGGACAGGGATAATTCACCCCTCCACTTT.

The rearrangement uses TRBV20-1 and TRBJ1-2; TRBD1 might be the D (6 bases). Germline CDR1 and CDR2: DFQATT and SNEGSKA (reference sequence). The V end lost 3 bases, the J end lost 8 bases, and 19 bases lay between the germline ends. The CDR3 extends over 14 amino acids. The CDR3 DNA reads TGCAGTGCTAGTTCCGGGACACCGACGGGGGGCTACACCTTC. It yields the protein CSASSGTPTGGYTF.

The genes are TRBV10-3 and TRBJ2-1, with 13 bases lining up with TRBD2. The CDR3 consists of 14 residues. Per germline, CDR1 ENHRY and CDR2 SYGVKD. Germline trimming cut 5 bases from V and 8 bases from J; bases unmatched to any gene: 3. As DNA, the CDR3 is TGTGCCATCAGTCCAACTAGCGGGGGGGATGAGCAGTTCTTC. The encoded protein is CAISPTSGGDEQFF.

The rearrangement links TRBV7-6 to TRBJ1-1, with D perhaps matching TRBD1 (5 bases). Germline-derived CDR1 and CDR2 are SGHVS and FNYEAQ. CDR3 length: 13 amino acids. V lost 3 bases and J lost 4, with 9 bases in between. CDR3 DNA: TGTGCCAGCAGCTTTGGGAGGGGCACTGAAGCTTTCTTT. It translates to CASSFGRGTEAFF.